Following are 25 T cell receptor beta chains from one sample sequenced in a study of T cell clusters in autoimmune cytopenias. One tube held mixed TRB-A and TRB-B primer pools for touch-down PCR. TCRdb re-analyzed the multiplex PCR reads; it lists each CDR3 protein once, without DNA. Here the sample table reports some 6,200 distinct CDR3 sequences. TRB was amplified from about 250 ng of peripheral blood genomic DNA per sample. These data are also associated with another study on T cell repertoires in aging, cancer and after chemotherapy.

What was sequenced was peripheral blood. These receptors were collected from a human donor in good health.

The CDR3 protein is CAISESQGLAAPGELFF. V gene TRBV10-3 combines with J gene TRBJ2-2; TCRdb's assignment of TRBD2 cannot be checked, as there is no DNA. This CDR3 contains 17 residues. The germline CDR1 and CDR2 sequences are ENHRY and SYGVKD.

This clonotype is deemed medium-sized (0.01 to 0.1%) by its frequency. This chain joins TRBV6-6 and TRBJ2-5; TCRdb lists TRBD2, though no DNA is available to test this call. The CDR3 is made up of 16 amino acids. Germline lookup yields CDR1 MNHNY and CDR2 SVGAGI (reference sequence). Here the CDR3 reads CASSYSGTSGQETQYF.

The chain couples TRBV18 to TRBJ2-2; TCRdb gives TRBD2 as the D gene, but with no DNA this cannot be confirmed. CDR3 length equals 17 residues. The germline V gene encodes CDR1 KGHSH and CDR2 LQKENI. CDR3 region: CASSPGLAGIDTGELFF.

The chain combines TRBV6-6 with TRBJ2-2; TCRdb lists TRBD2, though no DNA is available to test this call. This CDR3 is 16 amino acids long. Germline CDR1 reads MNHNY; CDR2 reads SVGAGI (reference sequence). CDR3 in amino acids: CASSPESGRASGELFF.

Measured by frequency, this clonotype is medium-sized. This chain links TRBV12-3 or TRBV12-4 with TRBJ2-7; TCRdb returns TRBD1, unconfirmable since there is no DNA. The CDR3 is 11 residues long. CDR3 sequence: CASSPGGEQYF.

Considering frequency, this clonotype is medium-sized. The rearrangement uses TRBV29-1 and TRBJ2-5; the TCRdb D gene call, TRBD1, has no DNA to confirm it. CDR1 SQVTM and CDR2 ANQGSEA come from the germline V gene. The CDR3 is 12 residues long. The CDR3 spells CSVADSPRTQYF.

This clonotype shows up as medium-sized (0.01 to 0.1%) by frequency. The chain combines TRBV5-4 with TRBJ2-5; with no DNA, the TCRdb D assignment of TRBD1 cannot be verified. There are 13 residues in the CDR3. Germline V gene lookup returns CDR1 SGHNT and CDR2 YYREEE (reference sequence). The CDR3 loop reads CASSQTGMETQYF.

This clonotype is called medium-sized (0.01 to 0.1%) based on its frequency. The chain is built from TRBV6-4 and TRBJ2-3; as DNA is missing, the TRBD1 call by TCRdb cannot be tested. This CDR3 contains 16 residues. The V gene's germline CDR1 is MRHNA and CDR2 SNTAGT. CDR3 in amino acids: CASSDGQGSSTDTQYF.

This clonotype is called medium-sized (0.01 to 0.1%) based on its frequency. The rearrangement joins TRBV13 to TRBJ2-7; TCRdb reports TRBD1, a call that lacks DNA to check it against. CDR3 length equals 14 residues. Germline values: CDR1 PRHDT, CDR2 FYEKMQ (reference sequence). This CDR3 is CASSLGQGLGEQYF.

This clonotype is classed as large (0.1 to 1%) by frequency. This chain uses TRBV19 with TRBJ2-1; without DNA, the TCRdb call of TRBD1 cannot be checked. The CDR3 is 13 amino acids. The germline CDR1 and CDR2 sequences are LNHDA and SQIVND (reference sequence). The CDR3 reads CASSYRGDNEQFF.

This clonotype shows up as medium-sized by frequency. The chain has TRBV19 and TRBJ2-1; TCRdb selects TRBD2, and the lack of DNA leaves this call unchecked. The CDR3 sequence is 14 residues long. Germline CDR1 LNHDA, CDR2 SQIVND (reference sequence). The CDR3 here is CATSRGGPADEQFF.

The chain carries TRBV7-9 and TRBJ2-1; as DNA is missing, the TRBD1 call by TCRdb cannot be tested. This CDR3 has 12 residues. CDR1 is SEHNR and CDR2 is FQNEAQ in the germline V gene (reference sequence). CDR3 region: CASSDRGQGQFF.

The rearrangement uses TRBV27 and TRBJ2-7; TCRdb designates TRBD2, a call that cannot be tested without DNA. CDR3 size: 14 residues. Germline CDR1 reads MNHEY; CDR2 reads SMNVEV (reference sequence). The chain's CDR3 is CASRVKRGAWEQYF.

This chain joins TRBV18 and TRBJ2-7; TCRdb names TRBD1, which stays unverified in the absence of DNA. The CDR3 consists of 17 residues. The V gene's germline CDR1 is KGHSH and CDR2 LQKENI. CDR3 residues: CASSPLGATDHTYEQYF.

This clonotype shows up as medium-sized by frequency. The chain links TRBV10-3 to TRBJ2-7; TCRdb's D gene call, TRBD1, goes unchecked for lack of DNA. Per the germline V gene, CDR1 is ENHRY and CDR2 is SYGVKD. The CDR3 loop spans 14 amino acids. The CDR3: CAISDDRGAYEQYF.

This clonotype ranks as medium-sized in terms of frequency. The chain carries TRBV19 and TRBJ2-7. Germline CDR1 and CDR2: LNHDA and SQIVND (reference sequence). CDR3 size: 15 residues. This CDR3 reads CASSITSSEPYEQYF.

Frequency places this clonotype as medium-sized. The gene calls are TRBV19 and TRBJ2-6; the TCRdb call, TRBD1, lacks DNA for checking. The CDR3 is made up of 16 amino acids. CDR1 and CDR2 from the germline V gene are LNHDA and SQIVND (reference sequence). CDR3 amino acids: CASKEGRKAGANVLTF.

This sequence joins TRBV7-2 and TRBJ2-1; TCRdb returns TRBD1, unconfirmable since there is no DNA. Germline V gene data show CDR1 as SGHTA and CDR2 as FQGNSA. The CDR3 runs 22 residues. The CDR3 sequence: CASSIGRPDLRGSRWAYNEQFF.

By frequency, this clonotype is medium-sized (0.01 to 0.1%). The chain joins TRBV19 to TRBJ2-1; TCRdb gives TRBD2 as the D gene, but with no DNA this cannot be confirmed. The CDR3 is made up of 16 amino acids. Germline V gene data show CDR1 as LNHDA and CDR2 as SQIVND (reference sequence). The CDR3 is CASSTPTSGGYNEQFF.

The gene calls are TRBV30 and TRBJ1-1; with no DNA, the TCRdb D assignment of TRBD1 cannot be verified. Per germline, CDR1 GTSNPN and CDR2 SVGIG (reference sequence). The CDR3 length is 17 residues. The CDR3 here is CAWTNSRTGAQYTEAFF.

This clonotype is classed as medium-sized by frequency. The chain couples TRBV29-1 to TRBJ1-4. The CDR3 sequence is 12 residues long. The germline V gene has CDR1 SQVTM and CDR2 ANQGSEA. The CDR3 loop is CSAGSLGEKLFF. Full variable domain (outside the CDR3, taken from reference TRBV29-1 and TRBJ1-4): SAVISQKPSRDICQRGTSLTIQCQVDSQVTMMFWYRQQPGQSLTLIATANQGSEATYESGFVIDKFPISRPNLTFSTLTVSNMSPEDSSIYLCSAGSLGEKLFFGSGTQLSVL.

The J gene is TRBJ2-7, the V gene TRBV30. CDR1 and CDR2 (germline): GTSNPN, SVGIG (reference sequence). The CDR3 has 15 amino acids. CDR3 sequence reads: CAWIRTGSSSYEQYF.

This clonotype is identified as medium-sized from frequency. CDR3 residues: CASSPGYLRNEQYF. The rearrangement links TRBV6-5 to TRBJ2-7; TCRdb indicates TRBD2, and absent DNA this call remains unverified. The germline gives CDR1 MNHEY, CDR2 SVGAGI. This CDR3 has 14 amino acids.

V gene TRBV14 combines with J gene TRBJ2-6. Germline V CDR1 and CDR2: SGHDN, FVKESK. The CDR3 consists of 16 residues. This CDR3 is CASSQLSPSGANVLTF.

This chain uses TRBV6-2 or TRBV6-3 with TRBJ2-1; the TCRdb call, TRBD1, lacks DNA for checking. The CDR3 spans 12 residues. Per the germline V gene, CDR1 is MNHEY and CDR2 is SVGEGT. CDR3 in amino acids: CASSYGAGEQFF.